This T cell receptor (beta chain) was observed in a study of molecular identifiers for immune sequencing clone quantification. The overall study: Within a replicate experiment, RNA obtained from either about 21,000 or 97,000 naive CD8 cells was divided into five aliquots, and four of those aliquots were then sequenced. Study-level findings and limits: With a barcode shared among identical TCR molecules, highly expanded clone sizes could be underestimated. In naive cells, clones above 20 RNA copies held under 1% of molecules, whereas in effector cells they held over 98%.

The authors built bulk TCR libraries by previously described methods with listed TCR primers. Using its own MiXCR run on the PCR reads, TCRdb lists one record per CDR3 protein. The sample includes around 86,000 distinct CDR3 sequences, roughly 19% seen only once; the top ten take 0.7% to 0.95%. Many counts were recorded for this clonotype. Its antigen is unidentified. The V segment lost 4 bases and the J segment 3 bases; nucleotides outside the gene matches: 8. Germline CDR1 and CDR2: MNHEY and SMNVEV (reference sequence). This CDR3 contains 15 residues. The V gene is TRBV27, the J gene TRBJ2-7, with TRBD1 matching over 8 bases. This receptor was obtained from a human donor in good health. Some libraries in this study had Jurkat cell RNA spiked in. Sequenced sample: naive CD8+ T cells from blood, with Jurkat cell RNA spiked in. Subset in this sample: FACS-sorted CD8+CD4-CCR7+CD45RA+ naive T cells. Here the CDR3 reads CASSWEGQGYYEQYF. The CDR3 nucleotides read TGTGCCAGCAGTTGGGAAGGACAGGGTTACTACGAGCAGTACTTC.